The 23 T cell receptor beta chains below all came from one sample that was sequenced in a study of T-cell memory formation after mild COVID-19. MiXCR, applied by TCRdb to the 5' RACE reads, yields one record per CDR3 protein. This sample has around 250,000 distinct CDR3 sequences, with over 15% found just once. Sequences were obtained from PBMCs or a T cell subset sorted from them (not recorded which). The receptors here all came from a man younger than 30 who had mild COVID-19 (a few samples of this study predate the infection). Cell type and time point are not known.

The chain employs TRBV20-1 and TRBJ1-1; D not certain. Trimming removed 7 bases at V and 5 bases at J, with 14 bases between. The CDR3 has 12 residues. The germline gives CDR1 DFQATT, CDR2 SNEGSKA (reference sequence). The CDR3 loop is CSGRKAGTEAFF. CDR3 in DNA: TGCAGTGGAAGGAAGGCCGGGACTGAAGCTTTCTTT.

The chain couples TRBV6-5 to TRBJ2-7; D possibly corresponds to TRBD1 (6 bases). V was trimmed by 0 bases and J by 2 bases, leaving 11 bases between them. Looked up from germline, CDR1 is MNHEY and CDR2 is SVGAGI. The CDR3 runs to 15 residues. The CDR3 protein is CASSYSSRGPYEQYF. DNA for the CDR3: TGTGCCAGCAGTTACTCGTCCAGGGGCCCCTACGAGCAGTACTTC.

This chain uses TRBV5-4 with TRBJ2-5, with 11 nucleotides matching TRBD2. The CDR3 contains 17 residues. CDR1 and CDR2 from the germline V gene are SGHNT and YYREEE (reference sequence). V was clipped by 4 bases and J by 3 bases; unmatched bases: 11. The DNA for the CDR3 is TGTGCCAGCAGCACGGAAACTAGCGGGGGATTGGAAGAGACCCAGTACTTC. It translates to CASSTETSGGLEETQYF.

The chain joins TRBV11-2 to TRBJ1-2; tentatively, D is TRBD1 (5 bases). Germline V gives CDR1 SGHAT, CDR2 FQNNGV. V was trimmed by 1 base and J by 2 bases, leaving 11 bases between them. This CDR3 is built from 15 residues. The CDR3 loop is CASSLGARENYGYTF. Here the CDR3 DNA reads TGTGCCAGCAGCTTAGGGGCCAGGGAGAACTATGGCTACACCTTC.

At least ten counts were recorded for this clonotype. The chain couples TRBV25-1 to TRBJ2-7; a possible D gene is TRBD2 (5 bases). Trimming pared 4 bases from V and 0 bases from J, leaving 10 bases between. CDR3 length: 14 residues. Germline V gene lookup returns CDR1 MGHDK and CDR2 SYGVNS. CDR3 region: CASSGVGSSYEQYF. The CDR3 bases are TGTGCCAGCAGTGGGGTTGGGAGCTCCTACGAGCAGTACTTC.

The chain recombines TRBV9 with TRBJ2-3; the D gene is possibly TRBD2 (6 bases). Germline lookup yields CDR1 SGDLS and CDR2 YYNGEE. V was clipped by 0 bases and J by 8 bases, with 10 bases between them. The CDR3 is 13 amino acids. CDR3 coding DNA: TGTGCCAGCAGCGTAGGGGACTTGACTACGCAGTATTTT. It is translated as CASSVGDLTTQYF. Full variable domain (rest looked up from reference TRBV9 and TRBJ2-3): DSGVTQTPKHLITATGQRVTLRCSPRSGDLSVYWYQQSLDQGLQFLIQYYNGEERAKGNILERFSAQQFPDLHSELNLSSLELGDSALYFCASSVGDLTTQYFGPGTRLTVL.

This clonotype showed up just a few times. The rearrangement uses TRBV27 and TRBJ2-3, with D hard to call. The V gene's germline CDR1 is MNHEY and CDR2 SMNVEV (reference sequence). The CDR3 spans 14 residues. The V gene lost 6 bases and the J gene lost 0 bases, with 10 bases spanning the gap. CDR3 DNA sequence: TGTGCCAGCAGGGACCAGGCTAGCACAGATACGCAGTATTTT. Amino acid sequence: CASRDQASTDTQYF.

The J gene is TRBJ1-2, the V gene TRBV5-6; D is perhaps TRBD1 (5 bases). Germline loops: CDR1 SGHDT, CDR2 YYEEEE. Trimming left V 6 bases short and J 4 bases short, with 22 bases between. This CDR3 has 16 residues. The CDR3 bases are TGTGCCAGCACCACGCCCTTGCCGGGGGTCGGCTATGGCTACACCTTC. It encodes CASTTPLPGVGYGYTF.

This clonotype has at least ten counts. V gene TRBV29-1 combines with J gene TRBJ2-2; D tentatively reads TRBD1 or TRBD2 (5 bases each). Per the germline V gene, CDR1 is SQVTM and CDR2 is ANQGSEA. Trimming cost V 6 bases and J 0 bases, with 11 bases left between them. The CDR3 has 14 amino acids. The CDR3 loop reads CSVPGTTNTGELFF. The CDR3 DNA sequence: TGCAGCGTCCCAGGGACCACGAACACCGGGGAGCTGTTTTTT.

This clonotype was seen a few times. The chain is built from TRBV29-1 and TRBJ1-1; the D is unclear. The CDR3 runs 12 residues. Germline-derived CDR1 and CDR2 are SQVTM and ANQGSEA. The ends were cut back, 4 bases at V and 0 bases at J, with 6 bases in the middle. DNA of the CDR3: TGCAGCGTTGGGAAAATGAACACTGAAGCTTTCTTT. Encoded protein: CSVGKMNTEAFF. The entire variable domain, with the rest obtained from reference TRBV29-1 and TRBJ1-1, is as follows: SAVISQKPSRDICQRGTSLTIQCQVDSQVTMMFWYRQQPGQSLTLIATANQGSEATYESGFVIDKFPISRPNLTFSTLTVSNMSPEDSSIYLCSVGKMNTEAFFGQGTRLTVV.

This chain uses TRBV20-1 with TRBJ2-3, with 7 bases lining up with TRBD2. CDR1 is DFQATT, CDR2 SNEGSKA, per germline (reference sequence). Unmatched junction bases numbered 9, after V lost 4 bases and J lost 2 bases. This CDR3 has 15 residues. CDR3 loop: CSATSLAGYTDTQYF. The CDR3 nucleotides are TGCAGTGCTACGAGTTTAGCGGGCTACACAGATACGCAGTATTTT.

The V and J genes are TRBV4-3 and TRBJ1-4, with a possible D match to TRBD1 (6 bases). Germline values: CDR1 LGHNA, CDR2 YSLEER. V dropped 4 bases and J dropped 7 bases, with 19 bases sitting between them. This CDR3 contains 16 residues. The CDR3 sequence is CASSPAAGFRGEKLFF. CDR3 bases: TGCGCCAGCAGCCCTGCCGCAGGGTTCAGGGGTGAAAAACTGTTTTTT.

The chain uses TRBV15 and TRBJ2-7, with D uncertain. V shed 0 bases and J shed 0 bases, with 6 bases lying between them. CDR3 size: 14 residues. CDR1 and CDR2 from the germline V gene are LNHNV and YYDKDF (reference sequence). The CDR3 reads CATSRDKGSYEQYV. In DNA, the CDR3 is TGTGCCACCAGCAGAGATAAGGGCTCCTACGAGCAGTACGTC.

This clonotype was picked up a small number of times. The chain uses TRBV20-1 and TRBJ2-1; no clear D. Looked up from germline, CDR1 is DFQATT and CDR2 is SNEGSKA (reference sequence). V shed 5 bases and J shed 0 bases, with 14 bases lying between them. This CDR3 has 15 amino acids. As DNA, the CDR3 is TGCAGTGCTGGTCCCGGTGGAACCTCCTACAATGAGCAGTTCTTC. Its protein is CSAGPGGTSYNEQFF.

The chain employs TRBV5-6 and TRBJ1-1; tentatively, D is TRBD1 (6 bases). The V and J ends lost 1 base and 7 bases respectively, with 11 bases between them. The germline V gene has CDR1 SGHDT and CDR2 YYEEEE. The CDR3 is made up of 13 amino acids. Written as DNA, the CDR3 is TGTGCCAGCAGCTTGAATGCAGGGGTTGAAGCTTTCTTT. The encoded protein is CASSLNAGVEAFF.

The chain is built from TRBV27 and TRBJ1-5, with a possible D match to TRBD1 (5 bases). Trimming took 9 bases from V and 2 from J, leaving 11 bases between them. Germline V CDR1 and CDR2: MNHEY, SMNVEV (reference sequence). The CDR3 is 13 amino acids. CDR3 sequence: CARKWGGNQPQHF. The CDR3 DNA reads TGTGCCAGAAAATGGGGGGGCAATCAGCCCCAGCATTTT.

This clonotype was detected a few times. The chain carries TRBV7-2 and TRBJ2-3; 9 bases are a match to TRBD2. Per germline, CDR1 SGHTA and CDR2 FQGNSA. CDR3 length equals 16 residues. V lost 1 base, J lost 1 base, and 3 bases stayed unmatched. CDR3 nucleotides: TGTGCCAGCAGCTTAGGTAGACTAGCGGGCACAGATACGCAGTATTTT. Translating it yields CASSLGRLAGTDTQYF.

This clonotype was detected only a few times. The chain employs TRBV6-5 and TRBJ2-7, with TRBD2 identical over 7 bases. CDR1 and CDR2 (germline): MNHEY, SVGAGI. This CDR3 contains 14 residues. V lost 6 bases, J lost 3 bases, and 8 bases stayed unmatched. The CDR3 region has the DNA TGTGCCAGCAGCAGCCTGGGACTATACTACGAGCAGTACTTC. It encodes CASSSLGLYYEQYF.

The chain uses TRBV7-9 and TRBJ2-2, with TRBD1 identical over 8 bases. V shed 5 bases and J 4 bases; nucleotides not matched to a gene: 6. This CDR3 is 15 amino acids long. Germline V lookup: CDR1 SEHNR, CDR2 FQNEAQ (reference sequence). The CDR3 spells CASSRRTGSTGELFF. CDR3 nucleotide sequence: TGTGCCAGCAGCCGAAGGACAGGGTCCACCGGGGAGCTGTTTTTT.

The rearrangement joins TRBV6-1 to TRBJ1-2; D unresolved. In germline, CDR1 is MNHNS, CDR2 SASEGT. The CDR3 has 14 amino acids. The germline V and J ends were trimmed by 6 bases and 7 bases, with 18 bases remaining between them. The CDR3 region has the DNA TGTGCCAGCAGGGTGACTCGGACGGTGGGTGGCTACACCTTC. It translates to CASRVTRTVGGYTF.

The chain links TRBV5-1 to TRBJ2-7; a possible D gene is TRBD1 (6 bases). The germline CDR1 and CDR2 sequences are SGHRS and YFSETQ. CDR3 length equals 13 residues. V shed 4 bases and J shed 4 bases, with 12 bases lying between them. The DNA for the CDR3 is TGCGCCAGCAGCCCACAGGGAACTTACGAGCAGTACGTC. It is translated as CASSPQGTYEQYV.

This clonotype has just a few counts. V gene TRBV12-3 or TRBV12-4 combines with J gene TRBJ1-2; D gene ambiguous. V lost 5 bases and J 4 bases, leaving 17 bases between the germline ends. The CDR3 is made up of 15 amino acids. The CDR3 DNA follows: TGTGCCAGCAGTCGTTTAATTCAGGCCTCCTATGGCTACACCTTC. Protein: CASSRLIQASYGYTF.

This clonotype was detected a few times. The rearrangement uses TRBV20-1 and TRBJ2-5; 7 bases map to TRBD1. The length of the CDR3 is 12 residues. After removal of 6 bases from V and 4 bases from J, the junction contained 5 bases not matched to a gene. The germline gives CDR1 DFQATT, CDR2 SNEGSKA (reference sequence). CDR3 sequence (DNA): TGCAGTGCCCAAACAGGGGTAGAGACCCAGTACTTC. Its protein is CSAQTGVETQYF.